This T cell receptor beta chain was documented in a study of shared clonotypes between healthy human individuals. About the study: The people who gave samples were a couple of women and three men aged 18 to 49.

Positive CCR7 selection of CD45RO-negative cells yielded the naive CD8 cells, and terminally differentiated effector memory CD45RA+ cells were excluded. There were only Caucasian adults among the donors, and all lived in Nashville, Tennessee. Sequenced by immunoSEQ multiplex PCR; TCRdb stores in-frame clones only, minus some. The sample lists about 1,800,000 clones; about 95% were seen once. Study-wide results and limits: The study's rarefaction showed incomplete sorted-subset sequencing despite large depth.

About this clone itself: Its antigen is not identified.

The germline CDR1 and CDR2 sequences are SGHAT and FQNNGV. With V trimmed by 0 bases and J by 5 bases, 8 bases remained unmatched. CDR3 length equals 16 residues. The V gene is TRBV11-2, the J gene TRBJ2-5; 8 bases match TRBD1. Sequenced sample: naive CD8+ T cells sorted from blood. The TCR sequence derives from a man between 18 and 29 years old in good health. The CDR3: CASSLDPRGLSETQYF. The CDR3 coding sequence is TGTGCCAGCAGCTTAGATCCCAGGGGGCTTAGTGAGACCCAGTACTTC. The variable domain in full, completed from reference TRBV11-2 and TRBJ2-5, reads EAGVAQSPRYKIIEKRQSVAFWCNPISGHATLYWYQQILGQGPKLLIQFQNNGVVDDSQLPKDRFSAERLKGVDSTLKIQPAKLEDSAVYLCASSLDPRGLSETQYFGPGTRLLVL.